The rows below give T cell receptor beta chains drawn from one sample of a study of blood T cell repertoires in COVID-19. Repertoires were generated with immunoSEQ multiplex PCR, while TCRdb's copy carries only in-frame clones and drops some. Here the sample spans about 200,000 clones, approximately 88% being singletons. The sample was peripheral blood. The receptor set was obtained from a man in his forties with acute or convalescent COVID-19. Each CDR3 is given with its conserved first and last residue. D genes are given only for firm matches. Clone size, where shown, is once, few, many, or a class for clones that have expanded.

>-|TRBV2|TRBJ2-2|-
CASSSGAGLSNTGELFF
TGTGCCAGCAGTTCGGGAGCGGGCCTTTCGAACACCGGGGAGCTGTTTTTT
>-|TRBV2|TRBJ1-2|TRBD1
CASSENRDSGSYTF
TGTGCCAGCAGCGAGAACCGGGACAGTGGTAGCTACACCTTC
>once|TRBV21-1|TRBJ1-3|-
CASSKARGGQDQVGISGNTIYF
TGTGCCAGCAGCAAAGCGCGGGGGGGACAGGACCAAGTCGGGATATCTGGAAACACCATATATTTT
>once|TRBV15|TRBJ1-2|TRBD1
CATSRRQGHGYTF
TGTGCCACCAGCAGGAGACAGGGCCATGGCTACACCTTC
>-|TRBV2|TRBJ2-3|TRBD1
CASSGGGAADTQYF
TGTGCCAGCAGTGGAGGGGGCGCCGCAGATACGCAGTATTTT
>-|TRBV2|TRBJ2-7|-
CASRAGQTYEQYF
TGTGCCAGCAGGGCGGGACAGACCTACGAGCAGTACTTC
>-|TRBV28|TRBJ2-7|-
CASAGNSYEQYF
TGTGCCAGCGCTGGCAACTCCTACGAGCAGTACTTC
>-|TRBV27|TRBJ2-7|-
CASSPGTPAYEQYF
TGTGCCAGCAGTCCCGGGACTCCAGCCTACGAGCAGTACTTC
>-|TRBV24-1|TRBJ2-3|-
CATSGGGTDTQYF
TGTGCCACCAGTGGGGGCGGGACCGATACGCAGTATTTT
>once|TRBV12-3/TRBV12-4|TRBJ1-1|-
CASSPAGNTEAFF
TGTGCCAGCAGCCCTGCCGGGAACACTGAAGCTTTCTTT
>-|TRBV5-1|TRBJ2-3|-
CASSLELGATDTQYF
TGCGCCAGCAGCTTGGAATTGGGGGCCACAGATACGCAGTATTTT
>-|TRBV28|TRBJ2-7|TRBD1
CASSYPGQIIPYEQYF
TGTGCCAGCAGCTATCCGGGACAGATCATCCCCTACGAGCAGTACTTC
>-|TRBV7-6|TRBJ1-5|TRBD1
CASSPRTGHDQPQHF
TGTGCCAGCAGCCCCCGGACAGGACATGATCAGCCCCAGCATTTT
>-|TRBV21-1|TRBJ2-5|-
CASSRRTGKRTQYF
TGTGCCAGCAGCCGCCGGACAGGGAAGAGGACCCAGTACTTC
>-|TRBV7-8|TRBJ2-5|-
CASSATGETQYF
TGTGCCAGCAGCGCAACAGGGGAGACCCAGTACTTC
>-|TRBV3-1/TRBV3-2|TRBJ1-2|-
CASSLRAPYGYTF
TGTGCCAGCAGCCTCAGGGCTCCCTATGGCTACACCTTC
>-|TRBV9|TRBJ2-2|-
CASSVGGLTGELFF
TGTGCCAGCAGCGTAGGCGGCCTCACCGGGGAGCTGTTTTTT
>once|TRBV30|TRBJ2-4|-
CAWSVHLTGAKNIQYF
TGTGCCTGGAGTGTACATCTCACAGGGGCCAAAAACATTCAGTACTTC
>-|TRBV25-1|TRBJ1-1|-
CASSNPRSPTEAFF
TGTGCCAGCAGTAACCCCAGGTCCCCCACTGAAGCTTTCTTT
>-|TRBV5-4|TRBJ2-1|TRBD2
CASSSQAGGGEQFF
TGTGCCAGCAGCTCTCAAGCGGGGGGCGGTGAGCAGTTCTTC
>-|TRBV7-2|TRBJ2-1|TRBD2
CASSEKGLAGVGNEQFF
TGTGCCAGCAGCGAAAAGGGACTAGCGGGGGTTGGCAATGAGCAGTTCTTC
>-|TRBV30|TRBJ1-2|-
CAWSVLIGGGGYTF
TGTGCCTGGAGTGTACTCATTGGCGGGGGTGGCTACACCTTC
>-|TRBV7-2|TRBJ2-7|-
CASSPRTVYEQYF
TGTGCCAGCAGCCCGCGGACAGTCTACGAGCAGTACTTC
>-|TRBV5-1|TRBJ2-7|-
CASSLGTRTVYEQYF
TGCGCCAGCAGCTTGGGGACACGGACAGTCTACGAGCAGTACTTC
>once|TRBV24-1|TRBJ2-5|-
CATSESRTAIGGTQYF
TGTGCCACCAGTGAAAGTCGGACAGCAATAGGGGGGACCCAGTACTTC